The text below deals with one TCR beta chain. Its antigen is still unknown. No qualities accompany the bases; no much larger clone lies one base away. The time point tag for this specimen amounts to: baseline before first vaccination. Vaccinee samples were obtained from the UK trials COV001 and COV002, which included a single-blind randomized controlled phase 2/3 trial of AZD1222 (ChAdOx1 nCoV-19) in healthy adults. For TCRbeta chain sequencing, PBMC samples from trial participants were taken at day 0 and at day 28 after the second dose. The CDR3 regions of human TCRbeta chains were analyzed by immunosequencing. In the authors' own workflow: TCRs in the repertoires were compared against a reference library of SARS-CoV-2-specific TCRs that had been generated with the MIRA antigen-specificity platform. Breadth was defined as the fraction of unique TCRs that were SARS-CoV-2-associated, and depth was defined as the fraction of total T cells that were SARS-CoV-2-associated. Using the MIRA data, each spike-specific TCR was mapped to the spike region that the TCR reacts to and placed in a CD4 or CD8 class. Log10-transformed breadth and depth values were compared by one-way ANOVA with Sidak's multiple comparisons tests. TCRdb provides this immuneACCESS table in a form limited to in-frame rearrangements. Some clones are lacking; in checked studies, under half of them reflect an unresolved V gene, and why the rest are absent is not known. That table furnishes V, J and clone size, whereas the DNA furnished D and trimming. Present in this sample are some 140,000 clones, roughly 90% of which were seen just once. 5.5% of the sample is held by the ten biggest clonotypes.

These data are taken from a study of T cell responses to AZD1222 COVID-19 vaccine (TCRdb year 2021). With respect to the entire study: Because spike-specific TCR depth and breadth did not differ between the two schedules, AZD1222 recipients who got a second dose at roughly 4 weeks were pooled with those who got a second dose at roughly 12 weeks. Enrollment into the trials was organized by age into subgroups of 18-55, 56-69 and 70-plus years, and those subgroups contained approximately 160, 26 and 62 TCR-sequenced participants, respectively. TCR sequencing was performed for 230 to 250 trial participants, of whom some 200 were given two doses of AZD1222 and approximately 25 were given two doses of MenACWY control vaccine. General findings and caveats noted by the study authors: Nearly half of unique spike-specific TCRs reportedly recognized epitopes outside regions mutated in the B.1.351 and B.1.1.7 variants. Most participants were white British and females outnumbered males, and the authors suggested that clonal diversity may have been underestimated. The 56-69-year group was small, and its depth increase did not reach significance, likely because of low power. No day 14 peak-response samples were available, so repertoires were characterized only after the peak T cell response. After two AZD1222 doses, both the breadth and the depth of spike-specific TCRs were significantly higher than at day 0 and than in MenACWY recipients. Conclusions about previously exposed vaccinees are limited, since just five or six AZD1222 recipients were seropositive for SARS-CoV-2 at baseline. The whole spike protein was spanned by vaccine-associated CD4 TCRs, and dominant responses were seen in regions 160-218 and 743-854.

Between the V and J ends, shortened by 2 bases and 10 bases respectively, the junction contains 11 bases. Taken from cysteine to phenylalanine, the CDR3 has 12 residues. Only the CDR3 portion is preserved as DNA: 36 bases, with reading frame beginning at the first base. CDR1 and CDR2 were assigned from the germline V gene as KGHSH and LQKENI. This specimen consisted of peripheral blood, obtained on day 0 of AZD1222 vaccination. The chain is made from TRBV18 and TRBJ2-5; TRBD2 might be the D gene, on 5 matching bases. The receptor was derived from an adult in good health. The CDR3 region: CASSPGEPIQYF. The nucleotides are TGTGCCAGCTCACCAGGGGAGCCAATCCAGTACTTC.